This T cell receptor beta chain emerged from a study of blood T cell repertoires in COVID-19. The trim removed 5 bases at V and 1 base at J, leaving 3 bases unmatched. CDR1 and CDR2 (germline): SGHTA, FQGNSA. There are 14 residues in the CDR3. Generated by immunoSEQ multiplex PCR, the TCRdb table keeps only in-frame clones and is missing some. The table has 250,000 or so clones, 82% seen once. This chain connects TRBV7-2 to TRBJ1-1; TRBD1 matches 8 bases. Specimen: peripheral blood. This TCR derives from a woman younger than 30 with acute or convalescent COVID-19. The CDR3 nucleotides read TGTGCCAGCAGCCCCGGACAGGGGAACACTGAAGCTTTCTTT. Its protein is CASSPGQGNTEAFF.